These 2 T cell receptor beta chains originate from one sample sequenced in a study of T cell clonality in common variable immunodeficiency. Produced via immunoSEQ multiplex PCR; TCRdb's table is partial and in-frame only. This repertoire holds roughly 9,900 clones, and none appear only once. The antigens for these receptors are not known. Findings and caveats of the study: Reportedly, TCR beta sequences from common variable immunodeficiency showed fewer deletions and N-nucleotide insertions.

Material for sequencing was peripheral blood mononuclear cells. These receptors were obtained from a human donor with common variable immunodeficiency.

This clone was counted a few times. The chain's CDR3 is CASSSLWEGPSKNIQYF. Incomplete CDR3 DNA: TGTGCCAGCAGCTCCCTGTGGGAGGGGCCGTCCAAAAACATT. This chain uses TRBV7-8 with TRBJ2-4, with 7 bases fitting TRBD2. The missing CDR3 end, 3 residues past where the read stops, is filled in from the germline J gene. The germline gives CDR1 SGHVS, CDR2 FQNEAQ. The CDR3 has 17 residues. With V trimmed by 4 bases and J by 2 bases, 11 bases remained unmatched.

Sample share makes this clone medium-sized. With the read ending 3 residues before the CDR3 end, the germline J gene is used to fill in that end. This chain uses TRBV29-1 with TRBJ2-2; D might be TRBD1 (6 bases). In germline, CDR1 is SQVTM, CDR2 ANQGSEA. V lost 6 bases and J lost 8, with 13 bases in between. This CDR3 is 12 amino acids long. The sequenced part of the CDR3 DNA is TGCAGCGTGGGACACCAAGAGGGGGAG. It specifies CSVGHQEGE. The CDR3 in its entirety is CSVGHQEGELFF.